The rows below give T cell receptor beta chains drawn from one sample of a study of shared clonotypes between healthy human individuals. Measured with immunoSEQ multiplex PCR; TCRdb has only the in-frame clones, and not every one. This sample carries about 2 million clones, approximately 94% of them seen once, and the ten largest clones take 0.9% to 1.4%. Sequences were obtained from naive CD8+ T cells sorted from blood. The source is a man aged 18 to 29 in good health. The CDR3 runs from the conserved cysteine through the conserved F or W. Fields, in order: CDR3 protein, CDR3 DNA, V gene, D gene, J gene, clone size. A D gene is named only where the DNA matches it firmly. Clone size is shown for a subset of rows, as once, few, many or a class of expanded clone.

CASNPPGALHNEQFF	TGTGCCAGCAACCCCCCCGGGGCCTTACACAATGAGCAGTTCTTC	TRBV6-6	-	TRBJ2-1	once
CATSSESLRITNEKLFF	TGTGCCACCAGCAGTGAGAGTTTAAGGATAACTAATGAAAAACTGTTTTTT	TRBV15	-	TRBJ1-4	-
CASSLGQGDLYEQYF	TGTGCCAGCAGCCTAGGACAGGGAGACCTCTACGAGCAGTACTTC	TRBV5-6	TRBD1	TRBJ2-7	-
CASSGTVDYEQYF	TGTGCCAGCAGCGGGACGGTGGACTACGAGCAGTACTTC	TRBV2	-	TRBJ2-7	-
CAISVQENTEAFF	TGTGCCATCAGTGTGCAGGAGAACACTGAAGCTTTCTTT	TRBV6-6	-	TRBJ1-1	-
CATRTGGHEKLFF	TGTGCCACCAGGACAGGGGGCCATGAAAAACTGTTTTTT	TRBV15	TRBD1	TRBJ1-4	-
CASKTSGMGIYEQYF	TGTGCCAGCAAAACTAGCGGGATGGGAATCTACGAGCAGTACTTC	TRBV6-1	TRBD2	TRBJ2-7	-
CASSYLPLGDEQYF	TGTGCCAGCAGTTACCTCCCATTGGGGGACGAGCAGTACTTC	TRBV6-5	-	TRBJ2-7	-
CASHGGYPDSSEAFF	TGTGCCAGCCACGGGGGATACCCGGACAGTAGTGAAGCTTTCTTT	TRBV2	-	TRBJ1-1	-
CASSHPDRGSTDTQYF	TGCGCCAGCAGCCATCCGGACAGGGGGAGCACAGATACGCAGTATTTT	TRBV4-1	TRBD1	TRBJ2-3	-
CASSYAGAPNEKLFF	TGTGCCAGCAGTTATGCAGGGGCCCCTAATGAAAAACTGTTTTTT	TRBV6-5	-	TRBJ1-4	once
CSAASGEQFF	TGCAGCGCCGCGTCCGGTGAGCAGTTCTTC	TRBV29-1	-	TRBJ2-1	-
CASSRMDSGGVNYGYTF	TGTGCCAGCAGCCGAATGGACTCAGGGGGCGTGAACTATGGCTACACCTTC	TRBV14	TRBD1	TRBJ1-2	-
CASSLAETPYNEQFF	TGTGCCAGCAGCTTAGCGGAGACCCCCTACAATGAGCAGTTCTTC	TRBV7-9	-	TRBJ2-1	once